This TCR beta chain emerged from a study of OX40 agonist ivuxolimab in advanced cancers. This table comes from immunoSEQ multiplex PCR, and its TCRdb copy is limited to in-frame clones, with some not included. The sample shows 65,000 to 85,000 clones, 90% to 95% of them seen only once. The CDR3 spans 14 residues. Germline V CDR1 and CDR2: MNHEY, SMNVEV (reference sequence). The V gene lost 4 bases and the J gene lost 6 bases, with 15 bases spanning the gap. The V call is TRBV27, the J call TRBJ1-1; tentatively, D is TRBD1 (5 bases). The input for sequencing was CD4+ or CD8+ T cells sorted from blood, taken in a trial of the OX40 agonist ivuxolimab. This receptor was taken from an adult with an advanced solid tumor such as melanoma, head and neck, liver or kidney cancer. Here the CDR3 reads CASSSTGGEPEAFF. In DNA form, the CDR3 reads TGTGCCAGCAGTTCAACCGGGGGGGAGCCTGAAGCTTTCTTT.